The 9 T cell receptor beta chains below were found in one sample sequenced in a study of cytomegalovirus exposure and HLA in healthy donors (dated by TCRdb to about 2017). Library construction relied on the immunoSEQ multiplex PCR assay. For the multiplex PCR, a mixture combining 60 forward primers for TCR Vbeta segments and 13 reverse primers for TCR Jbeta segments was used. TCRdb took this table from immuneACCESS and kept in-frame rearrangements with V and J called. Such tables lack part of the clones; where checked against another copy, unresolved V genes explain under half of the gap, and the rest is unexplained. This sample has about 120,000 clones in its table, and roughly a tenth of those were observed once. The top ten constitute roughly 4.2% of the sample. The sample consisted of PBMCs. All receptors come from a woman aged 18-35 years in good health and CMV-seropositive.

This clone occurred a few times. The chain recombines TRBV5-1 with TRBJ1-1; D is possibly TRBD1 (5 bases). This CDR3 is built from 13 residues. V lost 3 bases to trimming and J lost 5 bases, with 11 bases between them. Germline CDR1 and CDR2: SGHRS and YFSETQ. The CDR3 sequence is CASSYRGETEAFF. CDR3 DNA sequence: TGCGCCAGCAGCTATCGGGGGGAGACTGAAGCTTTCTTT. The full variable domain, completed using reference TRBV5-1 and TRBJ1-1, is KAGVTQTPRYLIKTRGQQVTLSCSPISGHRSVSWYQQTPGQGLQFLFEYFSETQRNKGNFPGRFSGRQFSNSRSEMNVSTLELGDSALYLCASSYRGETEAFFGQGTRLTVV.

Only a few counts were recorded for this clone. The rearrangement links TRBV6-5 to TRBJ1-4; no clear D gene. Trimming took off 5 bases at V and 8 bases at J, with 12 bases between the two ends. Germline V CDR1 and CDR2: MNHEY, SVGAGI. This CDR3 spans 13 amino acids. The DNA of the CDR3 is TGTGCCAGCAGTGAGTCCACAGACGAAAAACTGTTTTTT. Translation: CASSESTDEKLFF.

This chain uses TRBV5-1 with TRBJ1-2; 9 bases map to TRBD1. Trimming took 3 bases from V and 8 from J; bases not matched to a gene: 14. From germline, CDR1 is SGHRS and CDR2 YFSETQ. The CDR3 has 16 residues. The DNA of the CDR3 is TGCGCCAGCAGCTCCGGACAGGGGATTGATGTGCGGGGCTACACCTTC. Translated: CASSSGQGIDVRGYTF.

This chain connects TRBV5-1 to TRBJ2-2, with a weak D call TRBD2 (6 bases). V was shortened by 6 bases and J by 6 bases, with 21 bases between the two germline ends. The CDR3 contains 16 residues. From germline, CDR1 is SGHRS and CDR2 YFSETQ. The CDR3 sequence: CASKEGGAVESGELFF. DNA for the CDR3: TGCGCCAGCAAGGAGGGTGGAGCTGTGGAATCCGGGGAGCTGTTTTTT. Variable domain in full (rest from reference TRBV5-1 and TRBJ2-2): KAGVTQTPRYLIKTRGQQVTLSCSPISGHRSVSWYQQTPGQGLQFLFEYFSETQRNKGNFPGRFSGRQFSNSRSEMNVSTLELGDSALYLCASKEGGAVESGELFFGEGSRLTVL.

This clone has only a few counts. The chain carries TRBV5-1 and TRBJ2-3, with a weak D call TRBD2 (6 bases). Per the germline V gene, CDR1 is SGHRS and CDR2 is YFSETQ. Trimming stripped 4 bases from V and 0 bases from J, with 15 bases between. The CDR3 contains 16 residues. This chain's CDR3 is CASSQGLTSSTDTQYF. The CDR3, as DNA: TGCGCCAGCAGCCAGGGACTGACGTCTAGCACAGATACGCAGTATTTT.

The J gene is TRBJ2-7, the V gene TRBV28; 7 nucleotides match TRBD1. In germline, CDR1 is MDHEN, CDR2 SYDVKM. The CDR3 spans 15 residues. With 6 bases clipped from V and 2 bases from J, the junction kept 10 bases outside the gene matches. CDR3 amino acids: CASSSAGTATYEQYF. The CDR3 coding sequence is TGTGCCAGCAGCTCAGCTGGGACAGCGACCTACGAGCAGTACTTC.

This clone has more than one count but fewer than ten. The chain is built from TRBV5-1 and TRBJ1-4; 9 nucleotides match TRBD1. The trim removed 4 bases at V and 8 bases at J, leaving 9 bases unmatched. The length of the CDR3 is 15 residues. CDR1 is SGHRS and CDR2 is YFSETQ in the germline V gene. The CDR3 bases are TGCGCCAGCAGCGCCGGACAGGGGAGAGCGGAAAAACTGTTTTTT. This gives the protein CASSAGQGRAEKLFF.

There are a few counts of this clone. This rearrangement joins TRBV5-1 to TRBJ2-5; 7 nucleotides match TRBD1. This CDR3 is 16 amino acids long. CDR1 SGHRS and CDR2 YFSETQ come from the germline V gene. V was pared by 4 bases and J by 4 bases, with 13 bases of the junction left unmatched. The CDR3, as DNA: TGCGCCAGCAGCCCCCGGACAGGCCTTGTCCCAGAGACCCAGTACTTC. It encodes CASSPRTGLVPETQYF.

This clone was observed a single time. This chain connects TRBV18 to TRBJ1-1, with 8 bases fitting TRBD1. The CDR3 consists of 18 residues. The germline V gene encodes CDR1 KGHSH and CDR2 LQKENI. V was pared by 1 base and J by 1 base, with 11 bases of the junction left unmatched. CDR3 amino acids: CASSPLRGQGRGNTEAFF. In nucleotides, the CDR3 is TGTGCCAGCTCACCACTAAGAGGACAGGGTCGCGGGAACACTGAAGCTTTCTTT.